One and the same sample provided the 4 T cell receptor beta chains below, sequenced in a study of graft-versus-host responses after intestinal transplantation. Using immunoSEQ multiplex PCR, the repertoire was profiled, and TCRdb retains in-frame clones only, with some absent. The sample carries about 15,000 clones, over 85% recorded once. Sequenced material: PBMCs, taken 9 days after transplant. These receptors originate from a human patient who received an intestinal transplant, so some T cells may come from the graft donor.

A single count supports this clone. This chain joins TRBV19 and TRBJ1-2; D is perhaps TRBD1 (6 bases). This CDR3 region has 14 residues. Germline V gene data show CDR1 as LNHDA and CDR2 as SQIVND (reference sequence). V was cut by 3 bases and J by 8 bases, with 16 bases left in between. CDR3 nucleotide sequence: TGTGCCAGTAGTATCAAGAACAGGGCAGAAGGCTACACCTTC. This translates into CASSIKNRAEGYTF.

The gene calls are TRBV6-5 and TRBJ2-1; D is undetermined. CDR1 MNHEY and CDR2 SVGAGI come from the germline V gene. This CDR3 region has 14 residues. Trimming stripped 2 bases from V and 9 bases from J, with 14 bases between. The CDR3 DNA reads TGTGCCAGCAGTTACCGACTGGTTGGCTCTGAGCAGTTCTTC. Translation: CASSYRLVGSEQFF.

The rearrangement joins TRBV6-5 to TRBJ2-1; D is unclear. V lost 2 bases to trimming and J lost 2 bases, with 10 bases between them. The germline gives CDR1 MNHEY, CDR2 SVGAGI. The CDR3 covers 15 residues. Here the CDR3 reads CASSYRSFPYNEQFF. For the CDR3, the DNA is TGTGCCAGCAGTTACCGGAGTTTCCCCTACAATGAGCAGTTCTTC.

The genes are TRBV7-9 and TRBJ2-7; the D gene is possibly TRBD2 (6 bases). The CDR3 has 14 amino acids. CDR1 and CDR2 (germline): SEHNR, FQNEAQ (reference sequence). V lost 11 bases to trimming and J lost 1 base, with 18 bases between them. DNA of the CDR3: TGTGCCTCAAACGGGGGTGCCACTTCCTACGAGCAGTACTTC. This codes for CASNGGATSYEQYF.